One sample yielded the 14 T cell receptor beta chains listed below, sequenced in a study of shared clonotypes between healthy human individuals. Sequencing used immunoSEQ multiplex PCR; TCRdb keeps in-frame clones, though not all of them. The repertoire holds over a million clones, with 98% as singletons. The sequencing input was naive CD4+ T cells sorted from blood. The sample's subset: CD45RA+ positively selected. The receptor set was obtained from a man aged 25 to 45 in good health.

The CDR3 nucleotides are TGTGCCAGCAGCCAAAGGGACAGGGGGCCCTCTGGGGCCAACGTCCTGACTTTC. This codes for CASSQRDRGPSGANVLTF. The chain couples TRBV5-4 to TRBJ2-6; 12 nucleotides match TRBD1. With 4 bases clipped from V and 0 bases from J, the junction kept 5 bases outside the gene matches. The CDR3 extends over 18 amino acids. The germline V gene has CDR1 SGHNT and CDR2 YYREEE (reference sequence).

The chain carries TRBV11-2 and TRBJ2-5; D not certain. Germline V lookup: CDR1 SGHAT, CDR2 FQNNGV. There are 12 residues in the CDR3. V shed 0 bases and J shed 5 bases, with 4 bases lying between them. CDR3 amino acids: CASSLDVETQYF. The CDR3 coding sequence is TGTGCCAGCAGCTTAGACGTGGAGACCCAGTACTTC. The full variable domain, its missing parts supplied by reference TRBV11-2 and TRBJ2-5, is EAGVAQSPRYKIIEKRQSVAFWCNPISGHATLYWYQQILGQGPKLLIQFQNNGVVDDSQLPKDRFSAERLKGVDSTLKIQPAKLEDSAVYLCASSLDVETQYFGPGTRLLVL.

This clone is a singleton in its sample. The chain has TRBV7-8 and TRBJ2-7; D not resolved. The ends were cut back, 0 bases at V and 3 bases at J, with 9 bases in the middle. CDR3 length: 14 amino acids. CDR1 and CDR2 from the germline V gene are SGHVS and FQNEAQ. This chain's CDR3 is CASSLAWGYYEQYF. The DNA of the CDR3 is TGTGCCAGCAGCTTAGCGTGGGGATACTACGAGCAGTACTTC.

This clone was detected only once. The identical CDR3 is also encoded by other nucleotide sequences in the sample. The gene calls are TRBV29-1 and TRBJ1-5; no firm D call. Trimming pared 4 bases from V and 4 bases from J, leaving 8 bases between. The V gene's germline CDR1 is SQVTM and CDR2 ANQGSEA. CDR3 length equals 12 residues. In DNA form, the CDR3 reads TGCAGCGTTGCGGGCCGAAATCAGCCCCAGCATTTT. This gives the protein CSVAGRNQPQHF.

The chain links TRBV29-1 to TRBJ2-3; 7 bases line up with TRBD1. CDR3 length: 13 residues. V shed 3 bases, J shed 7 bases, and the junction held 7 bases outside the gene matches. Per germline, CDR1 SQVTM and CDR2 ANQGSEA. The CDR3: CSVETGLRNTQYF. The CDR3 coding sequence is TGCAGCGTTGAGACAGGGCTGAGAAATACGCAGTATTTT.

About this clone itself: The sample has other DNA sequences that encode this CDR3 too. The rearrangement uses TRBV7-2 and TRBJ2-3, with 8 positions matching TRBD2. The CDR3 loop spans 14 amino acids. V shed 4 bases and J 6 bases; nucleotides not matched to a gene: 6. Per the germline V gene, CDR1 is SGHTA and CDR2 is FQGNSA. The CDR3 bases are TGTGCCAGCAGCTCGCCCGGGAGGGCGGATACGCAGTATTTT. Translation gives CASSSPGRADTQYF.

The CDR3 here is CASSMNRGETQYF. The CDR3 DNA is TGTGCCAGTAGTATGAACCGGGGAGAGACCCAGTACTTC. The chain combines TRBV19 with TRBJ2-5; the D gene is possibly TRBD2 (5 bases). From germline, CDR1 is LNHDA and CDR2 SQIVND (reference sequence). This CDR3 is built from 13 residues. Trimming left V 3 bases short and J 4 bases short, with 9 bases between.

The chain carries TRBV19 and TRBJ2-7, with D unresolved. This CDR3 contains 13 residues. V gave up 3 bases and J gave up 2 bases, with 8 bases separating them. Germline assignment: CDR1 LNHDA and CDR2 SQIVND (reference sequence). The CDR3 coding sequence is TGTGCCAGTAGTATTGGGCAGCCCTACGAGCAGTACTTC. Translating gives CASSIGQPYEQYF.

This clone appeared a single time. The V call is TRBV7-6, the J call TRBJ2-7; D perhaps matches TRBD1 (6 bases). The V gene lost 3 bases and the J gene lost 5 bases, with 11 bases spanning the gap. The CDR3 is made up of 13 amino acids. In germline, CDR1 is SGHVS, CDR2 FNYEAQ. The CDR3 spells CASSLGHTDEQYF. The CDR3 bases are TGTGCCAGCAGCTTGGGACATACTGACGAGCAGTACTTC.

The chain couples TRBV4-2 to TRBJ2-7; 9 bases are shared with TRBD2. V was pared by 4 bases and J by 3 bases, with 7 bases of the junction left unmatched. This CDR3 spans 15 amino acids. Germline CDR1 and CDR2: LGHNA and YNFKEQ. CDR3 coding DNA: TGTGCCAGCAGCCCGCGGCTAGCGGGACTCTACGAGCAGTACTTC. Its translation is CASSPRLAGLYEQYF.

This chain connects TRBV6-1 to TRBJ1-5; D might be TRBD1 (5 bases). CDR1 MNHNS and CDR2 SASEGT come from the germline V gene. The CDR3 is 14 residues long. With 4 bases removed from V and 3 bases from J, the gap between germline ends came to 10 bases. Here the CDR3 reads CASSVGGSNQPQHF. DNA of the CDR3: TGTGCCAGCAGTGTGGGGGGTTCCAATCAGCCCCAGCATTTT.

The rearrangement links TRBV15 to TRBJ2-5, with 10 bases fitting TRBD2. V trimming: 4 bases; J trimming: 4 bases; junction bases outside the gene matches: 9. This CDR3 contains 16 residues. CDR1 is LNHNV, CDR2 YYDKDF, per germline (reference sequence). The CDR3 DNA is TGTGCCACCAGCATCGTGTTAGCGGGAGGACTAGAGACCCAGTACTTC. Protein product: CATSIVLAGGLETQYF.

The chain couples TRBV2 to TRBJ1-4; D remains ambiguous. Trimming took off 8 bases at V and 0 bases at J, with 13 bases between the two ends. The CDR3 loop spans 15 amino acids. The germline V gene has CDR1 SNHLY and CDR2 FYNNEI. CDR3 in amino acids: CASPPCPTTNEKLFF. The CDR3 bases are TGTGCCAGCCCGCCATGCCCTACAACTAATGAAAAACTGTTTTTT.

Worth noting for this clone: Distinct nucleotide sequences in the sample also encode this CDR3. The chain carries TRBV5-1 and TRBJ2-7, with D uncertain. The CDR3 has 13 amino acids. V lost 1 base, J lost 1 base, and 6 bases lay in between. Germline lookup yields CDR1 SGHRS and CDR2 YFSETQ. CDR3 residues: CASSLTASYEQYF. DNA of the CDR3: TGCGCCAGCAGCTTGACAGCATCCTACGAGCAGTACTTC.